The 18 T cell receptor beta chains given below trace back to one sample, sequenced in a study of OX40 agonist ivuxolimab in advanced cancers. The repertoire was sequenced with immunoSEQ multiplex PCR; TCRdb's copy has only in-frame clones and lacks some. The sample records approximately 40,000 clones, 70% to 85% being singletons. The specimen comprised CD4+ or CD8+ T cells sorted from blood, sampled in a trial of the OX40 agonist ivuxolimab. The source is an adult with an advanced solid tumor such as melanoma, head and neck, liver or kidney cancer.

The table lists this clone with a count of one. The CDR3 DNA reads TGTGCCAGCAGTAGCGGGAAAGGGCAAGAGACCCAGTACTTC. Protein sequence: CASSSGKGQETQYF. The V gene is TRBV6-5, the J gene TRBJ2-5, with 7 nucleotides matching TRBD2. CDR3 size: 14 residues. Trimming cost V 5 bases and J 2 bases; bases outside gene matches: 5. Germline values: CDR1 MNHEY, CDR2 SVGAGI.

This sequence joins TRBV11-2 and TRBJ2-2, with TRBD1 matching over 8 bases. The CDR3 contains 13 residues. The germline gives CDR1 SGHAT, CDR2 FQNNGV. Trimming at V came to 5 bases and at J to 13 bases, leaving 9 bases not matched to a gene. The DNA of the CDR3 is TGTGCCAGCAGCCTCCAGGGGGCTCAATTGCTGTTTTTT. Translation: CASSLQGAQLLFF.

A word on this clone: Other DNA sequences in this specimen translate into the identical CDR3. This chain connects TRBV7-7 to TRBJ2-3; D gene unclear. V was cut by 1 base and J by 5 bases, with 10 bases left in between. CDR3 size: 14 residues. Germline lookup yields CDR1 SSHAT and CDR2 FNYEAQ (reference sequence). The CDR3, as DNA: TGTGCCAGCAGCTTAGGGCTGGGTGGAGATACGCAGTATTTT. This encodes CASSLGLGGDTQYF.

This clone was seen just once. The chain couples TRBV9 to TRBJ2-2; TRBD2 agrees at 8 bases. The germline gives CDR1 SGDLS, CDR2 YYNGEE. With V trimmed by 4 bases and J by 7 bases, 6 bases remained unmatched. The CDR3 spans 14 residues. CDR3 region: CASSFSGSGGELFF. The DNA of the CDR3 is TGTGCCAGCAGCTTCAGCGGGAGTGGCGGGGAGCTGTTTTTT.

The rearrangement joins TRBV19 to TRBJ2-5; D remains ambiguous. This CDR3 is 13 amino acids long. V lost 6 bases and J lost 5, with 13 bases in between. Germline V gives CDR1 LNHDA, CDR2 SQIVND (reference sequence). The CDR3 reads CASRDRWWETQYF. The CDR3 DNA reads TGTGCCAGTAGGGATCGGTGGTGGGAGACCCAGTACTTC. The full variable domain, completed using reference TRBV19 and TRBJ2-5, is DGGITQSPKYLFRKEGQNVTLSCEQNLNHDAMYWYRQDPGQGLRLIYYSQIVNDFQKGDIAEGYSVSREKKESFPLTVTSAQKNPTAFYLCASRDRWWETQYFGPGTRLLVL.

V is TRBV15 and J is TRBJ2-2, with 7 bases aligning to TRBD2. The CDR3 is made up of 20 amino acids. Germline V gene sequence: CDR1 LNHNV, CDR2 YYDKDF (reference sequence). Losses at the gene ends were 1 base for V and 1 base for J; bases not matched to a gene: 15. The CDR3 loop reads CATSRGLFPASGRNTGELFF. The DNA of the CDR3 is TGTGCCACCAGCAGAGGCTTGTTCCCCGCTAGCGGCAGGAACACCGGGGAGCTGTTTTTT. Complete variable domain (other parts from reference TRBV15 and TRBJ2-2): DAMVIQNPRYQVTQFGKPVTLSCSQTLNHNVMYWYQQKSSQAPKLLFHYYDKDFNNEADTPDNFQSRRPNTSFCFLDIRSPGLGDTAMYLCATSRGLFPASGRNTGELFFGEGSRLTVL.

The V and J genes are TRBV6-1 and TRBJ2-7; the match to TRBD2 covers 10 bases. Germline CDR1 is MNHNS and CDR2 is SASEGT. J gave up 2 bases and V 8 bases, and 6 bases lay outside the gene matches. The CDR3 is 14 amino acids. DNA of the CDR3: TGTGCCAGCTTTATTAGCGGGAGGACCTACGAGCAGTACTTC. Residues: CASFISGRTYEQYF.

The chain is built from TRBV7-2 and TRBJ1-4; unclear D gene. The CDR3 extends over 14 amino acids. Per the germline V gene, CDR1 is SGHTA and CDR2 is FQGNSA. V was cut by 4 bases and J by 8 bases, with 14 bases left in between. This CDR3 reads CASSSRAFEEKLFF. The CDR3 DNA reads TGTGCCAGCAGCTCCCGAGCTTTTGAAGAAAAACTGTTTTTT.

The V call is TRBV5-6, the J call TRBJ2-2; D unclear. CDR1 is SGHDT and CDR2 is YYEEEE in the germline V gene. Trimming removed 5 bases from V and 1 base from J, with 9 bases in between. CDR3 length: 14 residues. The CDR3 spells CASSGIGNTGELFF. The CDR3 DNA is TGTGCCAGCAGTGGGATCGGGAACACCGGGGAGCTGTTTTTT.

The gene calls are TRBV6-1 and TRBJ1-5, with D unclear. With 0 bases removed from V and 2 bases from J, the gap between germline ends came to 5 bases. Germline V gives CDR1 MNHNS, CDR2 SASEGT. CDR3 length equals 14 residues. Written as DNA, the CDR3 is TGTGCCAGCAGTGAAGCGCGGGGCAATCAGCCCCAGCATTTT. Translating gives CASSEARGNQPQHF.

The CDR3 sequence is CASSSQGGRTEAFF. As DNA, the CDR3 is TGTGCCAGCAGCTCACAGGGGGGTAGGACTGAAGCTTTCTTT. The chain uses TRBV9 and TRBJ1-1; 8 nucleotides align to TRBD1. The CDR3 loop spans 14 amino acids. CDR1 and CDR2 from the germline V gene are SGDLS and YYNGEE. Trimming cost V 4 bases and J 5 bases; bases outside gene matches: 7.

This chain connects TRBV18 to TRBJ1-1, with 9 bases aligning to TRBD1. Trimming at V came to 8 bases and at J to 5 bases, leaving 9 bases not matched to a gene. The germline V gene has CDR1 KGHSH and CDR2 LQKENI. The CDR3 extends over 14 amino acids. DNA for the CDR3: TGTGCCAGCCGACAGGGACAGGGAGAAACTGAAGCTTTCTTT. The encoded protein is CASRQGQGETEAFF.

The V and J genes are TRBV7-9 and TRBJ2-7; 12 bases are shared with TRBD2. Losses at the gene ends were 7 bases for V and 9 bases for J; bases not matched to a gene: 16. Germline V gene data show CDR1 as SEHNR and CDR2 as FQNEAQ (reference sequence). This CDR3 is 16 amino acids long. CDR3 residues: CASTFGTSGSVVGQYF. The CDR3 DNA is TGTGCCAGCACCTTCGGGACTAGCGGGTCAGTTGTGGGGCAGTACTTC. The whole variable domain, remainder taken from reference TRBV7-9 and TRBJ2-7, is DTGVSQNPRHKITKRGQNVTFRCDPISEHNRLYWYRQTLGQGPEFLTYFQNEAQLEKSRLLSDRFSAERPKGSFSTLEIQRTEQGDSAMYLCASTFGTSGSVVGQYFGPGTRLTVT.

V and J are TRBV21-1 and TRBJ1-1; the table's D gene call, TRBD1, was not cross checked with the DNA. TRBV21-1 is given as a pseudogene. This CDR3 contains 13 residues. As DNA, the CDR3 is TGTGCCAGCAGCCACAGGGGGTTTGTTGAAGCTTTCTTT. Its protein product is CASSHRGFVEAFF.

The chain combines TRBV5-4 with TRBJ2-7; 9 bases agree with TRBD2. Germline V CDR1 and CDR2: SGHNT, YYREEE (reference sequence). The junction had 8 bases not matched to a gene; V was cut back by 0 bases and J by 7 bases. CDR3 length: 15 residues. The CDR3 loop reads CASSLGSGRRGEQYF. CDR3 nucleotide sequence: TGTGCCAGCAGCTTGGGCAGCGGGAGGAGGGGTGAGCAGTACTTC.

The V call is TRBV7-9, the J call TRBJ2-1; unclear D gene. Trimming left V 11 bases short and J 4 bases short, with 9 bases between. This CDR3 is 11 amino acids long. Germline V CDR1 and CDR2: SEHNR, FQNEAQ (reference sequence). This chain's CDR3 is CACDQYNEQFF. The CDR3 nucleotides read TGTGCCTGCGACCAGTACAATGAGCAGTTCTTC.

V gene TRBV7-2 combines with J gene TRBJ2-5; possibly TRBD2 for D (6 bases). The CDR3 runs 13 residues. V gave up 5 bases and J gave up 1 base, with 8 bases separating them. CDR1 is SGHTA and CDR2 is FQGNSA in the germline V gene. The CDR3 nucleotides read TGTGCCAGCAGCAGGGACTTCCAAGAGACCCAGTACTTC. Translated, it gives CASSRDFQETQYF.

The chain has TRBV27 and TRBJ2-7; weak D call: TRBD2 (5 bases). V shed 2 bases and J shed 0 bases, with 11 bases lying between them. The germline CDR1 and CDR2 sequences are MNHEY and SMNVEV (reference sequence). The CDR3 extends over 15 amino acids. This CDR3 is CASSLRTGSSYEQYF. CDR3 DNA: TGTGCCAGCAGTTTACGGACGGGGAGCTCCTACGAGCAGTACTTC.